The rows below give T cell receptor beta chains drawn from one sample of a study of T-cell memory formation after mild COVID-19. TCRdb reanalysed the 5' RACE reads using MiXCR and keeps one entry per CDR3 protein. The table shows around 180,000 distinct CDR3 sequences, with around 20% occurring only once. Sequenced sample: PBMCs or a T cell subset sorted from them (not recorded which). Source of these receptors: a man between 18 and 29 years old who had mild COVID-19 (a few samples of this study predate the infection). Cell type and time point are not known. Each CDR3 is given with its conserved first and last residue. Each record gives: CDR3 protein, D gene, V gene. A D gene is named only where the DNA matches it firmly.

CSAPQGGGETQYF NA TRBV20-1
CASSTVRSGNSPLHF NA TRBV2
CASSLTIPDTQYF NA TRBV12-3/TRBV12-4
CASSVDPYQPQHF NA TRBV6-1
CASSLRSFPINTGELFF NA TRBV5-5
CASSLERLAKNIQYF NA TRBV11-2
CASSLGGFDLGYTF NA TRBV7-2
CASSATGGTGELFF TRBD1 TRBV12-3/TRBV12-4
CASSLDYGETQYF NA TRBV6-6
CASSLAAGRTDTQYF NA TRBV5-6
CASSQDWGYANYGYTF NA TRBV4-3
CASSSTGPIETQYF NA TRBV5-1
CASRWDRGVREQYF TRBD1 TRBV6-6
CASSSGTPNTGELFF NA TRBV5-1
CASSLGIDEQFF NA TRBV11-2
CSALRRDTEAFF NA TRBV29-1
CASSLRWTTNTEAFF NA TRBV5-1
CAISESRGNTEAFF NA TRBV10-3
CASSSKGSTDTQYF NA TRBV28
CSAIGGRGNEQFF NA TRBV20-1
CASSFAGGPEQYF TRBD2 TRBV7-2
CASVSGGFRTDTQYF TRBD2 TRBV12-3/TRBV12-4
CASRRPDRAYEQYF TRBD1 TRBV12-3/TRBV12-4
CASSLAPTGVGGEQFF TRBD1 TRBV7-2
CASRGTGSTDTQYF TRBD1 TRBV4-2
CASSRLPRTDTQYF NA TRBV4-1
CSARDRGRHLGTEAFF NA TRBV20-1
CASSVNRGQDETQYF TRBD1 TRBV7-8
CASSAGITLNYGYTF NA TRBV5-1
CASSQPGQGRSEAFF TRBD1 TRBV4-1
CASSLVTSGTDTQYF NA TRBV7-2
CASSQVTGRTDTQYF NA TRBV4-3
CSPRGPGNTEAFF NA TRBV29-1